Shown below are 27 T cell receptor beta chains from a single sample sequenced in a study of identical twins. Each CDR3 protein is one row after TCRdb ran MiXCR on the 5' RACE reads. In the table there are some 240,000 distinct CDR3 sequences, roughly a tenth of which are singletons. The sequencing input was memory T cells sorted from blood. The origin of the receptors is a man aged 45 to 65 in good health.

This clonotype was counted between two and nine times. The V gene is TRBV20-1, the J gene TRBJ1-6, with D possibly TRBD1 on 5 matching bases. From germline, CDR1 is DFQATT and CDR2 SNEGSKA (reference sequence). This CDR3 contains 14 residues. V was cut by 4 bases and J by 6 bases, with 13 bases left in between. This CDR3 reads CSAKKRGGNSPLHF. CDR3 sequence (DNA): TGCAGTGCTAAGAAAAGGGGCGGTAATTCACCCCTCCACTTT.

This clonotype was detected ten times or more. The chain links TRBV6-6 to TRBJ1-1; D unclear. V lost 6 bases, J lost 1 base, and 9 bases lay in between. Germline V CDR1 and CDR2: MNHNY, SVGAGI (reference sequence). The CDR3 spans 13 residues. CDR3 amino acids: CASRRHENTEAFF. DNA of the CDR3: TGTGCCAGCAGGAGACATGAGAACACTGAAGCTTTCTTT.

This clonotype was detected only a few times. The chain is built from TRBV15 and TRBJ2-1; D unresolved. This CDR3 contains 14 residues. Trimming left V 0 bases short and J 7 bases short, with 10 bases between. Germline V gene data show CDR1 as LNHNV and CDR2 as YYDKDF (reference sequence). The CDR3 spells CATSRDPVSNEQFF. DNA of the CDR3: TGTGCCACCAGCAGAGATCCCGTCAGTAATGAGCAGTTCTTC.

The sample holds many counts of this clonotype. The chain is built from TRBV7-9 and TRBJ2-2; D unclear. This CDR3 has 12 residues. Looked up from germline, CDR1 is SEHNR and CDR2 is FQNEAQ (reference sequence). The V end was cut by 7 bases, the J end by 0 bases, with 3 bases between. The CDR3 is CASKANTGELFF. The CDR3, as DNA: TGTGCCAGCAAAGCGAACACCGGGGAGCTGTTTTTT. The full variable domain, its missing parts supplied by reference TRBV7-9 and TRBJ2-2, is DTGVSQNPRHKITKRGQNVTFRCDPISEHNRLYWYRQTLGQGPEFLTYFQNEAQLEKSRLLSDRFSAERPKGSFSTLEIQRTEQGDSAMYLCASKANTGELFFGEGSRLTVL.

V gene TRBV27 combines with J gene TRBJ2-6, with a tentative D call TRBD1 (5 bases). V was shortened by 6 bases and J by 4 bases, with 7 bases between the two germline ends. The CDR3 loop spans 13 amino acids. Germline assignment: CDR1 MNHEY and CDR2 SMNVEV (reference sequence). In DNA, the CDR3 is TGTGCCAGCAGCAGGGCCGGGGCCAACGTCCTGACTTTC. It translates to CASSRAGANVLTF.

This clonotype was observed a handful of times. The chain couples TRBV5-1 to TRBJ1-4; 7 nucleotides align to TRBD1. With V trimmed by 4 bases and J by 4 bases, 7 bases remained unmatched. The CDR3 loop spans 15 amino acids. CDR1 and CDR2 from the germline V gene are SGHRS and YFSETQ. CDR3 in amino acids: CASSGGDSRNEKLFF. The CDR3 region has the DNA TGCGCCAGCAGCGGGGGGGACAGCCGTAATGAAAAACTGTTTTTT.

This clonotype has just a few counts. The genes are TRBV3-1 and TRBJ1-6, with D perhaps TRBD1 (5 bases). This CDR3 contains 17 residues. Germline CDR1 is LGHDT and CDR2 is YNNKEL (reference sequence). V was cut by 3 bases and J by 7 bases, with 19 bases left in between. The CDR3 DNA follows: TGTGCCAGCAGCCAGAACCCGGGACCCCCTGGCAATTCACCCCTCCACTTT. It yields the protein CASSQNPGPPGNSPLHF. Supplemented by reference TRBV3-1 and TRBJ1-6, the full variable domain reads DTAVSQTPKYLVTQMGNDKSIKCEQNLGHDTMYWYKQDSKKFLKIMFSYNNKELIINETVPNRFSPKSPDKAHLNLHINSLELGDSAVYFCASSQNPGPPGNSPLHFGNGTRLTVT.

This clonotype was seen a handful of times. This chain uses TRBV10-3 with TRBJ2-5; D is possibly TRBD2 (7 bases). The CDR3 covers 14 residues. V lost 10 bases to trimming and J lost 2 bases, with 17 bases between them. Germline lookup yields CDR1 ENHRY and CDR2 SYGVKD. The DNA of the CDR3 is TGTGCCACCGCGGGGGCCCCGGGTCAAGAGACCCAGTACTTC. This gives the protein CATAGAPGQETQYF.

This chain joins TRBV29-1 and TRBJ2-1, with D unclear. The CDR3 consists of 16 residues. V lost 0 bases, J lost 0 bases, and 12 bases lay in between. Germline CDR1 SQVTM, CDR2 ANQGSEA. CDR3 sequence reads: CSVEDIAISSYNEQFF. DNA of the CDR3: TGCAGCGTTGAAGATATTGCGATAAGCTCCTACAATGAGCAGTTCTTC.

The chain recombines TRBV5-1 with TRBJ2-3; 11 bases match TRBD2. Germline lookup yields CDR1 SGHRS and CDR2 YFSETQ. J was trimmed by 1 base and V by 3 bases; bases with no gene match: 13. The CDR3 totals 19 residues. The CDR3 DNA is TGCGCCAGCAGCTCCTCCCCATCCTCGACTAGCGGGGGCACAGATACGCAGTATTTT. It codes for CASSSSPSSTSGGTDTQYF.

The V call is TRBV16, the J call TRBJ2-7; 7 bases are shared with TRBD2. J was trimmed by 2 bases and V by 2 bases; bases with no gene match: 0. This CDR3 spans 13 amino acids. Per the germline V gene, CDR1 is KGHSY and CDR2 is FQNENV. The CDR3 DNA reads TGTGCCAGCAGCCAAGCGGGGGCCTACGAGCAGTACTTC. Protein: CASSQAGAYEQYF.

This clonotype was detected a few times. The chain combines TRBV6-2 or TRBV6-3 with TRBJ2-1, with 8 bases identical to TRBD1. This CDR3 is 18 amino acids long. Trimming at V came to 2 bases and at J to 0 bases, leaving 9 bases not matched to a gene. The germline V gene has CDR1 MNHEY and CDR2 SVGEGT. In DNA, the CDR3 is TGTGCCAGCAGTTACACGATTAGGACAGGGCGCTCCTACAATGAGCAGTTCTTC. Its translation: CASSYTIRTGRSYNEQFF.

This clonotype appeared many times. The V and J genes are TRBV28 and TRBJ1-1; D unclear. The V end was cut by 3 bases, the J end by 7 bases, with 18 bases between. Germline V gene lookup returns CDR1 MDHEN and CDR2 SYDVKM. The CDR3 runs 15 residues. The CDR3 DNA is TGTGCCAGCAGTTTTGGACCAAGGGATGGGATTGAAGCTTTCTTT. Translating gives CASSFGPRDGIEAFF.

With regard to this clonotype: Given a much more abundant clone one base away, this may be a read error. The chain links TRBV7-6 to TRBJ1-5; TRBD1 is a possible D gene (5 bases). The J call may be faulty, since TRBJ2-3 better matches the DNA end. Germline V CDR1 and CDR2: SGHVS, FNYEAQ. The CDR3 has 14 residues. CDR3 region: CASSLTEHNQPQYF. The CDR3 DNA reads TGTGCCAGCAGCCTGACAGAACACAATCAGCCCCAGTATTTT.

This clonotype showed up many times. CDR3 sequence reads: CASRRTGSYEQYF. CDR3 bases: TGTGCCAGCAGAAGGACAGGCTCCTACGAGCAGTACTTC. The rearrangement uses TRBV27 and TRBJ2-7; TRBD1 matches at 7 bases. J gave up 0 bases and V 6 bases, and 2 bases lay outside the gene matches. This CDR3 is 13 amino acids long. Per the germline V gene, CDR1 is MNHEY and CDR2 is SMNVEV (reference sequence).

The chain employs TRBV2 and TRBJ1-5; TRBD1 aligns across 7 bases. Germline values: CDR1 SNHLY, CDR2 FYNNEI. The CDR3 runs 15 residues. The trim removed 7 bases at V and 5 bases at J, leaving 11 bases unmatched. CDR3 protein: CASTQDRLNYQPQHF. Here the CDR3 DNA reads TGTGCCAGCACACAGGACAGGCTAAACTATCAGCCCCAGCATTTT.

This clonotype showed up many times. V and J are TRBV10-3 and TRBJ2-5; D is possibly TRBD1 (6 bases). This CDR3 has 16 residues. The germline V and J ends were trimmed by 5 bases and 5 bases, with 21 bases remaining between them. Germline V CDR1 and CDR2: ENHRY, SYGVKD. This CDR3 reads CAISPGPNRDTETQYF. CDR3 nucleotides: TGTGCCATCAGTCCAGGGCCCAACAGGGATACGGAGACCCAGTACTTC.

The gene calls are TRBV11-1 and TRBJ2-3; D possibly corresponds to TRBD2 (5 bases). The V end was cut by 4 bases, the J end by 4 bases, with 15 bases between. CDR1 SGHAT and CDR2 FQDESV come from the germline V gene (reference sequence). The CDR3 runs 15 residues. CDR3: CASSSEGSGADTQYF. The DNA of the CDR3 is TGTGCCAGCAGCTCAGAAGGGTCCGGGGCAGATACGCAGTATTTT.

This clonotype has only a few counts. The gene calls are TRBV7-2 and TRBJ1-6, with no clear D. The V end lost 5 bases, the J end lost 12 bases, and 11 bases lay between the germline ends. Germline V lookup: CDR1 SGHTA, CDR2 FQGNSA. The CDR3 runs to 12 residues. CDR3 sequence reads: CASSPDVGPLHF. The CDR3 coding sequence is TGTGCCAGCAGCCCCGACGTAGGACCCCTCCACTTT.

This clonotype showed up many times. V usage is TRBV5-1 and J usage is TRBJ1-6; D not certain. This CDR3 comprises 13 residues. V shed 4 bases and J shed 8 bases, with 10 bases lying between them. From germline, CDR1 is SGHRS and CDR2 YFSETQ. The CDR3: CASSATTDSPLHF. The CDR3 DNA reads TGCGCCAGCAGCGCCACTACAGATTCACCCCTCCACTTT.

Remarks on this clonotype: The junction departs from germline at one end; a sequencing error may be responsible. The CDR3 is CASSPSGTHHEEYF. CDR3 bases: TGTGCCAGCAGCCCTAGCGGGACACACCACGAGGAGTACTTC. V usage is TRBV12-3 or TRBV12-4 and J usage is TRBJ2-7; 9 nucleotides align to TRBD2. The CDR3 totals 14 residues.

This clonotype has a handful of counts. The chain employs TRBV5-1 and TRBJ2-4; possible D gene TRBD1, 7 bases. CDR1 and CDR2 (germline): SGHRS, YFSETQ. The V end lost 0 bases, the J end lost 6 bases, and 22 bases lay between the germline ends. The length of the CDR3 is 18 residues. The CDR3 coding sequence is TGCGCCAGCAGCTTGGACAGGGGAAAAGGAGGGATGAGAAACATTCAGTACTTC. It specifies CASSLDRGKGGMRNIQYF.

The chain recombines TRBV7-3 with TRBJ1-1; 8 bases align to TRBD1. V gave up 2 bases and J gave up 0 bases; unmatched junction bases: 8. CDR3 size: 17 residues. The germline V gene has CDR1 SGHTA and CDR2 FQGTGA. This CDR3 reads CASSLGTGAPMNTEAFF. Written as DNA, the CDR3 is TGTGCCAGCAGCTTAGGGACAGGTGCTCCTATGAACACTGAAGCTTTCTTT.

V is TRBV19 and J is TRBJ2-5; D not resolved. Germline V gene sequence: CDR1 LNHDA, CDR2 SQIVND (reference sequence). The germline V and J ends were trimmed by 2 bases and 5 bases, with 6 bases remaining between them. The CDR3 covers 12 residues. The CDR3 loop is CASSILGETQYF. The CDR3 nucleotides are TGTGCCAGTAGTATACTTGGCGAGACCCAGTACTTC.

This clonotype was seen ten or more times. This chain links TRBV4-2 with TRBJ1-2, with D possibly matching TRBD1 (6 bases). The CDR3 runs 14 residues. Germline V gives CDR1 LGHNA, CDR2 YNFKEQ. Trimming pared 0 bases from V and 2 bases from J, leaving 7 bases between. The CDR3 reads CASSQEQGNYGYTF. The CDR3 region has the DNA TGTGCCAGCAGCCAAGAACAGGGAAACTATGGCTACACCTTC.

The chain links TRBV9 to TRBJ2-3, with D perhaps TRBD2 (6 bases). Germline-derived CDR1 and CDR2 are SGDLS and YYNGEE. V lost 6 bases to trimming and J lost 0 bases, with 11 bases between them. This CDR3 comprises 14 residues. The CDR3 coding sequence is TGTGCCAGCACTCCGGGGACTAGCACAGATACGCAGTATTTT. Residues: CASTPGTSTDTQYF.

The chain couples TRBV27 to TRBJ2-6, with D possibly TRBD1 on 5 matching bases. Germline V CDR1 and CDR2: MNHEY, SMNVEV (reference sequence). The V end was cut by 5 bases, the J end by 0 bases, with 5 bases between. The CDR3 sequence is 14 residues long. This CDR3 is CASSGASGANVLTF. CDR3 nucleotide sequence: TGTGCCAGCAGTGGGGCCTCTGGGGCCAACGTCCTGACTTTC.